This is a list of T cell receptor beta chains from one sample in a study of T cells after yellow fever vaccination. TCRdb recomputed calls from the 5' RACE reads with MiXCR, one row per CDR3 protein. The data show under 600,000 distinct CDR3 sequences, 21% seen once. Specimen: PBMCs, collected approximately 22 days after the first yellow fever vaccination. These receptors were collected from a young man who received the YFV17D yellow fever vaccine. Both conserved end residues are part of each CDR3. A D gene is named only where the DNA matches it firmly. Where a row states a size, it is once, few, many or the class of an expanded clone; other rows omit it.

d_gene	abundance	v_gene	j_gene	CDR3aa	CDR3nt
TRBD2	few	TRBV7-9	TRBJ2-5	CASSPTGGAKETQYF	TGTGCCAGCAGCCCAACGGGGGGGGCTAAAGAGACCCAGTACTTC
TRBD2	-	TRBV5-1	TRBJ2-3	CASSWGAGTSIPDTQYF	TGCGCCAGCAGCTGGGGTGCCGGGACTAGCATCCCAGATACGCAGTATTTT
-	-	TRBV6-1	TRBJ2-3	CASSLERKRTDTQYF	TGTGCCAGCAGTCTTGAGCGGAAACGCACAGATACGCAGTATTTT
-	few	TRBV7-6	TRBJ1-3	CASSLSLGNGNTIYF	TGTGCCAGCAGCTTATCCTTAGGGAATGGAAACACCATATATTTT
TRBD2	-	TRBV7-9	TRBJ2-1	CASSLDAREGEQFF	TGTGCCAGCAGCTTAGATGCCAGGGAGGGCGAGCAGTTCTTC
-	-	TRBV23-1	TRBJ2-6	CASSQPRGRGANVLTF	TGCGCCAGCAGTCAACCCAGGGGAAGGGGGGCCAACGTCCTGACTTTC
-	-	TRBV5-1	TRBJ2-5	CASSLFPDRGETQYF	TGCGCCAGCAGCTTATTCCCAGACAGAGGGGAGACCCAGTACTTC
TRBD1	-	TRBV10-3	TRBJ2-5	CAISEFKGQGIRETQYF	TGTGCCATCAGTGAGTTTAAGGGACAGGGTATCCGAGAGACCCAGTACTTC
-	-	TRBV6-2/TRBV6-3	TRBJ1-2	CASTRGAVADGYTF	TGTGCCAGCACCCGCGGGGCAGTTGCGGATGGCTACACCTTC
-	few	TRBV5-1	TRBJ1-5	CASSLISGIGQPQHF	TGCGCCAGCAGCTTGATATCAGGGATTGGGCAGCCCCAGCATTTT
TRBD2	few	TRBV7-9	TRBJ2-3	CASSVQTSFRTDTQYF	TGTGCCAGCAGCGTCCAGACTAGCTTCCGGACAGATACGCAGTATTTT
-	many	TRBV6-5	TRBJ2-3	CASSNPRWSTQYF	TGTGCCAGCAGTAATCCACGGTGGAGTACGCAGTATTTT
-	-	TRBV4-3	TRBJ2-3	CASSQERSRFTSTDTQYF	TGCGCCAGCAGCCAAGAAAGGTCGAGGTTTACTAGCACAGATACGCAGTATTTT
-	many	TRBV5-1	TRBJ2-5	CASRGEGQETQYF	TGCGCCAGTCGGGGTGAGGGGCAAGAGACCCAGTACTTC
-	few	TRBV9	TRBJ2-1	CASSPRVTYNEQFF	TGTGCCAGCAGCCCCCGAGTTACCTACAATGAGCAGTTCTTC
-	-	TRBV7-9	TRBJ2-3	CASSPRLAPGVYTQYF	TGTGCCAGCAGCCCGCGCCTAGCGCCGGGGGTGTATACGCAGTATTTT
-	few	TRBV5-1	TRBJ2-1	CASSFGGVEQFF	TGCGCCAGCAGCTTTGGAGGGGTTGAGCAGTTCTTC
-	once	TRBV9	TRBJ1-1	CASSAGTGRGNTEAFF	TGTGCCAGCAGCGCCGGAACAGGGAGGGGGAACACTGAAGCTTTCTTT
-	-	TRBV9	TRBJ2-3	CASSVKDTQYF	TGTGCCAGCAGCGTAAAAGATACGCAGTATTTT
-	-	TRBV2	TRBJ1-5	CASGETTGLNQPQHF	TGTGCCAGCGGGGAGACTACAGGACTCAATCAGCCCCAGCATTTT
-	-	TRBV3-1	TRBJ2-7	CASSQESLADEQYF	TGTGCCAGCAGCCAAGAATCACTAGCCGACGAGCAGTACTTC
TRBD2	few	TRBV7-8	TRBJ2-5	CASSWGTSETQYF	TGTGCCAGCAGCTGGGGGACTAGTGAGACCCAGTACTTC
TRBD1	-	TRBV5-1	TRBJ2-2	CASSYRGPGELFF	TGCGCCAGCAGTTACAGGGGGCCCGGGGAGCTGTTTTTT
-	-	TRBV28	TRBJ1-6	CASSTGYSYNSPLHF	TGTGCCAGCAGCACGGGTTACAGTTACAATTCACCCCTCCACTTT
TRBD1	few	TRBV2	TRBJ2-1	CASSARDSHYNEQFF	TGTGCCAGCAGCGCCCGGGACAGTCATTACAATGAGCAGTTCTTC
TRBD1	-	TRBV4-2	TRBJ2-5	CASSPLSDRNQETQYF	TGTGCCAGCAGCCCCCTTTCGGACAGGAACCAAGAGACCCAGTACTTC
-	few	TRBV7-8	TRBJ1-2	CASSWDSYYGYTF	TGTGCCAGCAGCTGGGACTCCTACTATGGCTACACCTTC
TRBD1	few	TRBV5-1	TRBJ2-2	CASSLGTGGPGELFF	TGCGCCAGCAGCTTGGGCACAGGGGGCCCCGGGGAGCTGTTTTTT
TRBD2	few	TRBV20-1	TRBJ2-7	CSAKALERGGDEQYF	TGCAGTGCTAAGGCCCTAGAACGGGGGGGGGACGAGCAGTACTTC
-	-	TRBV6-1	TRBJ1-2	CASRAGINYGYTF	TGTGCCAGCAGAGCGGGCATTAACTATGGCTACACCTTC
-	once	TRBV4-2	TRBJ2-1	CASSQEDGNSYNEQFF	TGTGCCAGCAGCCAAGAGGACGGAAACTCCTACAATGAGCAGTTCTTC
-	few	TRBV18	TRBJ1-1	CASSDTQGNTEAFF	TGTGCCAGCTCGGATACTCAGGGGAACACTGAAGCTTTCTTT
TRBD1	-	TRBV6-5	TRBJ1-6	CASSKSTGYSPLHF	TGTGCCAGCAGTAAATCGACAGGGTATTCACCCCTCCACTTT
TRBD1	few	TRBV6-5	TRBJ2-2	CASSSPGTGAHGELFF	TGTGCCAGCAGTTCCCCCGGGACAGGGGCCCATGGGGAGCTGTTTTTT
-	-	TRBV7-6	TRBJ2-4	CASSLSVKNIQYF	TGTGCCAGCAGCCTTTCAGTCAAAAACATTCAGTACTTC
-	few	TRBV7-3	TRBJ1-6	CASSFPGQTNSPLHF	TGTGCCAGCAGCTTCCCCGGACAGACTAATTCACCCCTCCACTTT
TRBD2	-	TRBV6-1	TRBJ2-3	CASSGPSGATSTDTQYF	TGTGCCAGCAGTGGGCCGAGCGGGGCGACTAGCACAGATACGCAGTATTTT
-	few	TRBV4-3	TRBJ2-7	CASSQGIRFTYEQYF	TGCGCCAGCAGCCAAGGTATCAGGTTTACCTACGAGCAGTACTTC
TRBD1	-	TRBV5-6	TRBJ2-7	CASRELRTGDLYEQYF	TGTGCCAGCAGAGAACTCAGGACAGGGGACCTATACGAGCAGTACTTC
-	few	TRBV27	TRBJ2-1	CASSAGHRADEQFF	TGTGCCAGCAGTGCGGGGCACCGGGCCGATGAGCAGTTCTTC
-	few	TRBV20-1	TRBJ1-2	CSASDGNGYTF	TGCAGTGCTAGTGACGGAAATGGCTACACCTTC
-	-	TRBV5-1	TRBJ1-2	CASSLEFRKYGYTF	TGCGCCAGCAGCTTGGAATTCCGGAAATATGGCTACACCTTC
-	few	TRBV19	TRBJ2-1	CASSSLPGRFSYNEQFF	TGTGCCAGTAGTAGCCTCCCGGGCAGGTTCTCCTACAATGAGCAGTTCTTC
TRBD2	-	TRBV11-2	TRBJ2-1	CASSLDRGGRPNEQFF	TGTGCCAGCAGCTTAGATCGGGGGGGCCGACCAAATGAGCAGTTCTTC
-	-	TRBV12-3/TRBV12-4	TRBJ2-5	CASTWGGAAGETQYF	TGTGCCAGCACCTGGGGGGGGGCGGCTGGGGAGACCCAGTACTTC
-	-	TRBV20-1	TRBJ2-3	CSAETPSRGDTQYF	TGCAGTGCGGAAACCCCCTCTAGGGGAGATACGCAGTATTTT
-	many	TRBV12-3/TRBV12-4	TRBJ2-1	CASSTVTSSYNEQFF	TGTGCCAGCAGCACCGTTACAAGCTCCTACAATGAGCAGTTCTTC
-	-	TRBV12-3/TRBV12-4	TRBJ2-1	CASSSQGGSYNEQFF	TGTGCCAGCAGTTCCCAGGGGGGGAGTTACAATGAGCAGTTCTTC
-	few	TRBV27	TRBJ2-7	CASSFLIGGSYEQYF	TGTGCCAGCAGTTTTTTGATAGGGGGGTCCTACGAGCAGTACTTC
TRBD1	-	TRBV6-1	TRBJ1-1	CASPKDRGMAEAFF	TGTGCCAGCCCCAAGGACAGGGGGATGGCTGAAGCTTTCTTT
TRBD1	-	TRBV7-9	TRBJ1-6	CASSLAGTGDNSPLHF	TGTGCCAGCAGCTTAGCTGGGACAGGGGATAATTCACCCCTCCACTTT
-	many	TRBV7-2	TRBJ2-7	CASSSGQKQYF	TGTGCCAGCAGCTCCGGACAGAAGCAGTACTTC
TRBD2	-	TRBV5-1	TRBJ2-7	CASSWDGDLTSGGLSSYEQYF	TGCGCCAGCAGCTGGGACGGGGATCTGACTAGCGGGGGCTTGAGCTCCTACGAGCAGTACTTC
-	many	TRBV7-2	TRBJ2-2	CASSLLGLTNTGELFF	TGTGCCAGCAGCTTACTGGGTCTTACGAACACCGGGGAGCTGTTTTTT
TRBD1	-	TRBV7-3	TRBJ2-7	CASSLGYGQGYEQYF	TGTGCCAGCAGCTTAGGTTATGGACAGGGCTACGAGCAGTACTTC
-	-	TRBV6-1	TRBJ2-3	CASSRSGLHSDTQYF	TGTGCCAGCAGTCGATCGGGACTTCATAGCGATACGCAGTATTTT
-	-	TRBV12-3/TRBV12-4	TRBJ1-3	CASSQWNTIYF	TGTGCCAGCAGTCAATGGAACACCATATATTTT
-	-	TRBV7-3	TRBJ2-2	CASSLRPSVRGTGELFF	TGTGCCAGCAGCTTAAGGCCTTCGGTCCGGGGCACCGGGGAGCTGTTTTTT
TRBD2	-	TRBV7-9	TRBJ2-5	CASSPPAGGVLETQYF	TGTGCCAGCAGCCCCCCGGCGGGGGGTGTGCTGGAGACCCAGTACTTC